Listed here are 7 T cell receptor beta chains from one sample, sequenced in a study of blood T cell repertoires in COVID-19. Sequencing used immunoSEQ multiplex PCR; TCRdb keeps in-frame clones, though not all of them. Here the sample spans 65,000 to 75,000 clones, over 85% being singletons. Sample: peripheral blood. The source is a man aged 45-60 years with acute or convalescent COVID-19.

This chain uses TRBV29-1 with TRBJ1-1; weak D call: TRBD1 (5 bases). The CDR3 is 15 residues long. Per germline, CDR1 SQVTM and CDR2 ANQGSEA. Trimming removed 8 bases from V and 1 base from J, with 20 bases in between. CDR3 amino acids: CSYTAPDRGNTEAFF. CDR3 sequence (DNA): TGCAGCTACACGGCCCCAGACAGAGGGAACACTGAAGCTTTCTTT. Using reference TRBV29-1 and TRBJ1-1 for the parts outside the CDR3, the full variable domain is SAVISQKPSRDICQRGTSLTIQCQVDSQVTMMFWYRQQPGQSLTLIATANQGSEATYESGFVIDKFPISRPNLTFSTLTVSNMSPEDSSIYLCSYTAPDRGNTEAFFGQGTRLTVV.

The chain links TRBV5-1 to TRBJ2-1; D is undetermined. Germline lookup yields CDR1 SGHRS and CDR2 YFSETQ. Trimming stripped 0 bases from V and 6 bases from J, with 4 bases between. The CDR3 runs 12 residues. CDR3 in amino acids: CASSLGANEQFF. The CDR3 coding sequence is TGCGCCAGCAGCTTGGGGGCCAATGAGCAGTTCTTC.

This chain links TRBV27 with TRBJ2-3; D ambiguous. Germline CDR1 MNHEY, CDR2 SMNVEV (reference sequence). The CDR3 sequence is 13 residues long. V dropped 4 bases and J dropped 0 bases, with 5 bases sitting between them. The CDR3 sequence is CASSWASTDTQYF. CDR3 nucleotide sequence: TGTGCCAGCAGTTGGGCGAGCACAGATACGCAGTATTTT.

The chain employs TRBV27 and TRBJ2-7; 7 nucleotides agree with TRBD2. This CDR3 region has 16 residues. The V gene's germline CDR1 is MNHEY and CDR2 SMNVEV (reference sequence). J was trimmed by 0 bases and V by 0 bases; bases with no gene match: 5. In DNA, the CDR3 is TGTGCCAGCAGTTTATCGACGGGAGGACTCTCCTACGAGCAGTACTTC. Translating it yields CASSLSTGGLSYEQYF.

This CDR3 is CASTTKREGRNEQFF. CDR3 sequence (DNA): TGTGCCAGCACGACTAAGCGGGAGGGCCGTAATGAGCAGTTCTTC. The chain couples TRBV2 to TRBJ2-1, with 10 bases matching TRBD2. The V segment lost 7 bases and the J segment 7 bases; nucleotides outside the gene matches: 10. Germline assignment: CDR1 SNHLY and CDR2 FYNNEI. The CDR3 is 15 amino acids.

The CDR3 loop reads CAIRVVRSGLSGYTF. CDR3 DNA sequence: TGTGCCATCAGAGTGGTCCGATCAGGGTTAAGCGGCTACACCTTC. The chain is built from TRBV10-3 and TRBJ1-2; possible D gene TRBD1, 5 bases. The germline gives CDR1 ENHRY, CDR2 SYGVKD. Trimming left V 6 bases short and J 8 bases short, with 22 bases between. The CDR3 covers 15 residues.

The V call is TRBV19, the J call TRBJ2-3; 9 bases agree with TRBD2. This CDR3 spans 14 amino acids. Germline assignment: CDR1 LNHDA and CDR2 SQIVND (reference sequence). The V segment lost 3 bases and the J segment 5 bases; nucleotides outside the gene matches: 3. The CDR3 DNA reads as TGTGCCAGTAGTATTCAACTAGCGGGAGATACGCAGTATTTT. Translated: CASSIQLAGDTQYF. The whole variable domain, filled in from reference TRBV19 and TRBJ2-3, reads DGGITQSPKYLFRKEGQNVTLSCEQNLNHDAMYWYRQDPGQGLRLIYYSQIVNDFQKGDIAEGYSVSREKKESFPLTVTSAQKNPTAFYLCASSIQLAGDTQYFGPGTRLTVL.